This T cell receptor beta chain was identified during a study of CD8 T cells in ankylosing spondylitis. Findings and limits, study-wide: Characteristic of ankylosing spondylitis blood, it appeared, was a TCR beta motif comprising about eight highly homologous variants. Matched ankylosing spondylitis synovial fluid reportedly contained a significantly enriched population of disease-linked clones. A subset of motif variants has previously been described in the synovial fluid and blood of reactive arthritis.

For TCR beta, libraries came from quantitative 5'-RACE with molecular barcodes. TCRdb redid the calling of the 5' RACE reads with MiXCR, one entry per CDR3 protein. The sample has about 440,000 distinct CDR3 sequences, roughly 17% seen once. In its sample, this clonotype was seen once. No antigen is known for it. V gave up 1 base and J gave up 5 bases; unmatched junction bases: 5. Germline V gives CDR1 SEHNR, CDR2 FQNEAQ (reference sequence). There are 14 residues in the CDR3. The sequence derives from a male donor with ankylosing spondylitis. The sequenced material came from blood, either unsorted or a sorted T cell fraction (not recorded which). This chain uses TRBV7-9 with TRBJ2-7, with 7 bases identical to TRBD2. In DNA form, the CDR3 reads TGTGCCAGCAGCTTAGAGGGAGGGATCGACGAGCAGTACTTC. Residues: CASSLEGGIDEQYF.